This T cell receptor (beta chain) came from a study of blood T cell repertoires in COVID-19. How the authors handled the data: Amplification from reference gene primers served as the basis for estimated nucleated cell counts. Data came from immunoSEQ multiplex PCR; TCRdb stores just in-frame clones and leaves some out. V and J calls and clone size are those listed in that table; D and trimming were worked out from the DNA. The sample lists 450,000 or so clones, about 91% occurring once. The CDR3 length is 16 residues. Germline loops: CDR1 KGHDR, CDR2 SFDVKD. The V gene end was trimmed by 4 bases and the J gene end by 4 bases; junction bases not matched to a gene: 8.

The chain joins TRBV24-1 to TRBJ1-2; 10 nucleotides line up with TRBD1. The material sequenced was peripheral blood. The clonotype was recovered from a woman between 40 and 55 years old with COVID-19, enrolled during active disease. The CDR3 loop is CATSDPRTGGIYGYTF. The DNA for the CDR3 is TGTGCCACCAGTGACCCGAGGACAGGGGGGATCTATGGCTACACCTTC.